These T cell receptor beta chains were read from a single sample in a study of control samples from healthy donors and cancer patients. Only in-frame clones appear in the TCRdb table, and some are missing; sequencing was by immunoSEQ multiplex PCR. Counted here are tens of thousands of clones, approximately 93% occurring once; the ten biggest clones make up 1.3%. What was sequenced was PBMCs. The source of these receptors is a woman aged 40 to 50 with lung cancer. Both conserved end residues are part of each CDR3. Each record gives: D gene, J gene, clone size, V gene, CDR3 length, CDR3 DNA, CDR3 protein. A D gene is named only where the DNA matches it firmly. Rows may omit the clone size; those that give it use once, few, many or a size class.

d_gene: .; j_gene: TRBJ1-1; abundance: .; v_gene: TRBV7-9; len: 15; CDR3nt: TGTGCCAGCAGCCCCTCGGGAGGGATGAACACTGAAGCTTTCTTT; CDR3aa: CASSPSGGMNTEAFF
d_gene: TRBD1; j_gene: TRBJ1-2; abundance: .; v_gene: TRBV19; len: 17; CDR3nt: TGTGCCAGTAGTATAGGGGCGGCAGGGGGAACTAACTATGGCTACACCTTC; CDR3aa: CASSIGAAGGTNYGYTF
d_gene: .; j_gene: TRBJ2-7; abundance: .; v_gene: TRBV5-6; len: 12; CDR3nt: TGTGCCAGCAGCGGCGGGGTTTACGAGCAGTACTTC; CDR3aa: CASSGGVYEQYF
d_gene: .; j_gene: TRBJ2-5; abundance: .; v_gene: TRBV6-5; len: 11; CDR3nt: TGTGCCAGCAGTCCTTCCTGGACCCAGTACTTC; CDR3aa: CASSPSWTQYF
d_gene: TRBD1; j_gene: TRBJ2-2; abundance: .; v_gene: TRBV28; len: 16; CDR3nt: TGTGCCAGCAGTTTTCGGGACAGGGTGAATACCGGGGAGCTGTTTTTT; CDR3aa: CASSFRDRVNTGELFF
d_gene: .; j_gene: TRBJ1-6; abundance: .; v_gene: TRBV27; len: 15; CDR3nt: TGTGCCAGCAGTTTACGGACGGATGGTAATTCACCCCTCCACTTT; CDR3aa: CASSLRTDGNSPLHF
d_gene: .; j_gene: TRBJ1-2; abundance: .; v_gene: TRBV12-3/TRBV12-4; len: 12; CDR3nt: TGTGCCAGCAGTTTAAACAGGGATGGCTACACCTTC; CDR3aa: CASSLNRDGYTF
d_gene: .; j_gene: TRBJ1-4; abundance: .; v_gene: TRBV7-2; len: 13; CDR3nt: TGTGCCAGCAGCTTAGGTGGTAGCGAAAAACTGTTTTTT; CDR3aa: CASSLGGSEKLFF
d_gene: .; j_gene: TRBJ2-1; abundance: .; v_gene: TRBV27; len: 12; CDR3nt: TGTGCCAGCAGTCGTTTTGGGGCGGGGCTATTCTTC; CDR3aa: CASSRFGAGLFF
d_gene: .; j_gene: TRBJ1-1; abundance: .; v_gene: TRBV27; len: 15; CDR3nt: TGTGCCAGCAGTTTTGAAGGGACGTGGAGCACTGAAGCTTTCTTT; CDR3aa: CASSFEGTWSTEAFF
d_gene: .; j_gene: TRBJ2-6; abundance: .; v_gene: TRBV12-5; len: 14; CDR3nt: .; CDR3aa: CASGLVMGANVLTF
d_gene: .; j_gene: TRBJ1-1; abundance: .; v_gene: TRBV6-1; len: 13; CDR3nt: TGTGCCAGCAGTGAAGCCGTTTACACTGAAGCTTTCTTT; CDR3aa: CASSEAVYTEAFF
d_gene: .; j_gene: TRBJ2-1; abundance: .; v_gene: TRBV19; len: 16; CDR3nt: TGTGCCAGCACTGACGGCGCCGATAGCTCCTACAATGAGCAGTTCTTC; CDR3aa: CASTDGADSSYNEQFF
d_gene: TRBD1; j_gene: TRBJ1-2; abundance: once; v_gene: TRBV7-3; len: 15; CDR3nt: TGTGCCAGCAGCCCAGGGGGGGTCCTTAACTATGGCTACACCTTC; CDR3aa: CASSPGGVLNYGYTF
d_gene: .; j_gene: TRBJ1-1; abundance: .; v_gene: TRBV5-1; len: 12; CDR3nt: TGCGCCAGCAGGCAAGGGAACACTGAAGCTTTCTTT; CDR3aa: CASRQGNTEAFF
d_gene: .; j_gene: TRBJ1-4; abundance: .; v_gene: TRBV25-1; len: 16; CDR3nt: TGTGCCAGCAGTGAATTTGGGGCCAGGAGTAATGAAAAACTGTTTTTT; CDR3aa: CASSEFGARSNEKLFF
d_gene: TRBD2; j_gene: TRBJ2-1; abundance: .; v_gene: TRBV4-2; len: 15; CDR3nt: TGTGCCAGCAGCCAAAAGGGGCGGGGGGGCAATGAGCAGTTCTTC; CDR3aa: CASSQKGRGGNEQFF
d_gene: TRBD1; j_gene: TRBJ1-1; abundance: .; v_gene: TRBV5-1; len: 15; CDR3nt: TGCGCCAGCGAGACAGGGGCAAGCGGGAACACTGAAGCTTTCTTT; CDR3aa: CASETGASGNTEAFF
d_gene: .; j_gene: TRBJ2-7; abundance: .; v_gene: TRBV11-2; len: 15; CDR3nt: TGTGCCAGCAGCTTGTACCTCGGGAGCTCCTACGAGCAGTACTTC; CDR3aa: CASSLYLGSSYEQYF
d_gene: .; j_gene: TRBJ1-6; abundance: .; v_gene: TRBV28; len: 15; CDR3nt: TGTGCCAGCACTCTTCCCAGCTCCTATAATTCACCCCTCCACTTT; CDR3aa: CASTLPSSYNSPLHF
d_gene: .; j_gene: TRBJ1-1; abundance: .; v_gene: TRBV6-5; len: 14; CDR3nt: TGTGCCAGCAGAAATCGAGTCCGGAACACTGAAGCTTTCTTT; CDR3aa: CASRNRVRNTEAFF
d_gene: TRBD2; j_gene: TRBJ2-1; abundance: few; v_gene: TRBV19; len: 14; CDR3nt: TGTGCCAGCCTAGCGGGGGGAACTTACAATGAGCAGTTCTTC; CDR3aa: CASLAGGTYNEQFF
d_gene: .; j_gene: TRBJ1-6; abundance: .; v_gene: TRBV27; len: 16; CDR3nt: TGTGCCAGCAGTCCCACCGGGACATCTTATAATTCACCCCTCCACTTT; CDR3aa: CASSPTGTSYNSPLHF
d_gene: .; j_gene: TRBJ1-5; abundance: .; v_gene: TRBV6-2/TRBV6-3; len: 13; CDR3nt: TGTGCCAGCAGTGTCGGGGACCATCAGCCCCAGCATTTT; CDR3aa: CASSVGDHQPQHF
d_gene: .; j_gene: TRBJ1-1; abundance: .; v_gene: TRBV10-1; len: 16; CDR3nt: TGCGCCAGCAGGAAGGCCGGGACGTCCAGCTACTCTGAAGCTTTCTTT; CDR3aa: CASRKAGTSSYSEAFF
d_gene: TRBD1; j_gene: TRBJ1-3; abundance: .; v_gene: TRBV6-5; len: 13; CDR3nt: TGTGCCAGCATCGGGACAGACAGAAACACCATATATTTT; CDR3aa: CASIGTDRNTIYF
d_gene: .; j_gene: TRBJ1-2; abundance: once; v_gene: TRBV2; len: 15; CDR3nt: TGTGCCAGCAGTGTCGGGCAGACTCTAAACTATGGCTACACCTTC; CDR3aa: CASSVGQTLNYGYTF
d_gene: TRBD2; j_gene: TRBJ2-3; abundance: .; v_gene: TRBV5-1; len: 14; CDR3nt: TGCGCCAGCAGCTTGGAGGGCCCTCGGGGGGTGCAGTATTTT; CDR3aa: CASSLEGPRGVQYF
d_gene: TRBD1; j_gene: TRBJ1-5; abundance: .; v_gene: TRBV19; len: 17; CDR3nt: TGTGCCAGTAGTACATTCGCCGGGACAGGGGCCGGGCAGCCCCAGCATTTT; CDR3aa: CASSTFAGTGAGQPQHF
d_gene: .; j_gene: TRBJ2-7; abundance: .; v_gene: TRBV7-9; len: 13; CDR3nt: TGTGCCAGCAGCTTAGCAGGGTCCTACGAGCAGTACTTC; CDR3aa: CASSLAGSYEQYF
d_gene: .; j_gene: TRBJ2-3; abundance: .; v_gene: TRBV11-3; len: 15; CDR3nt: TGTGCCAGCAGCCCCCCGGCTATTCTATCCGATACGCAGTATTTT; CDR3aa: CASSPPAILSDTQYF
d_gene: TRBD2; j_gene: TRBJ2-3; abundance: few; v_gene: TRBV4-1; len: 17; CDR3nt: TGCGCCAGCAGCCAGTCCGCTAGCGGGGCCAATCAGGATACGCAGTATTTT; CDR3aa: CASSQSASGANQDTQYF
d_gene: .; j_gene: TRBJ2-7; abundance: .; v_gene: TRBV2; len: 14; CDR3nt: TGTGCCAGCAGAGCAGGGCTGAGTCTCGCCGAGCAGTACTTC; CDR3aa: CASRAGLSLAEQYF
d_gene: .; j_gene: TRBJ2-7; abundance: .; v_gene: TRBV2; len: 14; CDR3nt: TGTGCCAGCAAGGCGAAATGGGGTTCCTACGAGCAGTACTTC; CDR3aa: CASKAKWGSYEQYF
d_gene: TRBD2; j_gene: TRBJ2-1; abundance: .; v_gene: TRBV4-2; len: 15; CDR3nt: TGTGCCAGCAGCCTCGGACTAGCTGGTGAGGGGGAGCAGTTCTTC; CDR3aa: CASSLGLAGEGEQFF
d_gene: .; j_gene: TRBJ2-5; abundance: .; v_gene: TRBV9; len: 14; CDR3nt: TGTGCCAGCAGCGTGGACTCGTGGGGAGAGACCCAGTACTTC; CDR3aa: CASSVDSWGETQYF
d_gene: .; j_gene: TRBJ2-7; abundance: .; v_gene: TRBV3-1/TRBV3-2; len: 14; CDR3nt: TGTGCCAGCAAGGGCCAAGGCTCAATGTTCGAGCAGTACTTC; CDR3aa: CASKGQGSMFEQYF
d_gene: .; j_gene: TRBJ1-5; abundance: .; v_gene: TRBV6-5; len: 13; CDR3nt: TGTGCCAGCAGTCAACCGTTCAATCAGCCCCAGCATTTT; CDR3aa: CASSQPFNQPQHF
d_gene: .; j_gene: TRBJ2-1; abundance: .; v_gene: TRBV3-1/TRBV3-2; len: 16; CDR3nt: TGTGCCAGCAGCCCCACAGGGATTCTGTCCTACAATGAGCAGTTCTTC; CDR3aa: CASSPTGILSYNEQFF
d_gene: .; j_gene: TRBJ2-2; abundance: .; v_gene: TRBV13; len: 15; CDR3nt: TGTGCCAGCAGCTTCGAACGAGGGGGCACCGGGGAGCTGTTTTTT; CDR3aa: CASSFERGGTGELFF
d_gene: .; j_gene: TRBJ1-5; abundance: once; v_gene: TRBV27; len: 15; CDR3nt: TGTGCCAGCAGGGGTGACGGGTATAGCAATCAGCCCCAGCATTTT; CDR3aa: CASRGDGYSNQPQHF
d_gene: TRBD2; j_gene: TRBJ2-5; abundance: .; v_gene: TRBV7-9; len: 16; CDR3nt: TGTGCCAGCAGCCAATCTAGCGGGGGGGCCGGAGAGACCCAGTACTTC; CDR3aa: CASSQSSGGAGETQYF
d_gene: .; j_gene: TRBJ2-2; abundance: .; v_gene: TRBV5-1; len: 16; CDR3nt: TGCGCCAGCAGCTTGTTGGGACTCATGAACACCGGGGAGCTGTTTTTT; CDR3aa: CASSLLGLMNTGELFF
d_gene: .; j_gene: TRBJ2-5; abundance: .; v_gene: TRBV5-6; len: 16; CDR3nt: TGTGCCAGCAGCCCCACGTTAATGGGCCCCCAAGAGACCCAGTACTTC; CDR3aa: CASSPTLMGPQETQYF
d_gene: .; j_gene: TRBJ2-7; abundance: .; v_gene: TRBV12-3/TRBV12-4; len: 13; CDR3nt: TGTGCCAGCAGTCGGGACTTTACCTACGAGCAGTACTTC; CDR3aa: CASSRDFTYEQYF
d_gene: TRBD2; j_gene: TRBJ2-2; abundance: .; v_gene: TRBV7-9; len: 16; CDR3nt: TGTGCCAGCAGCCCCACTAGCGGGAGACGCCTCGGGGAGCTGTTTTTT; CDR3aa: CASSPTSGRRLGELFF
d_gene: TRBD2; j_gene: TRBJ2-6; abundance: .; v_gene: TRBV11-2; len: 16; CDR3nt: TGTGCCAGCAGCTTAGTTGGGGGGGCTGGGGCCAACGTCCTGACTTTC; CDR3aa: CASSLVGGAGANVLTF
d_gene: TRBD1; j_gene: TRBJ1-4; abundance: .; v_gene: TRBV30; len: 15; CDR3nt: TGTGCCTGGAGTCCCCCCGGGACAGCTAATGAAAAACTGTTTTTT; CDR3aa: CAWSPPGTANEKLFF
d_gene: TRBD1; j_gene: TRBJ1-2; abundance: .; v_gene: TRBV3-1/TRBV3-2; len: 13; CDR3nt: TGTGCCAGCAGCCAAGAAAAGGGGGCGATTCGAACCTTC; CDR3aa: CASSQEKGAIRTF
d_gene: .; j_gene: TRBJ2-1; abundance: .; v_gene: TRBV27; len: 15; CDR3nt: TGTGCCAGCAGCCCCAGCGGAAGCTCCTACAATGAGCAGTTCTTC; CDR3aa: CASSPSGSSYNEQFF
d_gene: .; j_gene: TRBJ2-1; abundance: .; v_gene: TRBV3-1/TRBV3-2; len: 13; CDR3nt: TGTGCCAGCAGCCAATCCGCCCCCAATGAGCAGTTCTTC; CDR3aa: CASSQSAPNEQFF
d_gene: TRBD2; j_gene: TRBJ2-5; abundance: once; v_gene: TRBV7-9; len: 17; CDR3nt: TGTGCCAGCAGCCCACTGGGTAGCGGGGGCCCCCAAGAGACCCAGTACTTC; CDR3aa: CASSPLGSGGPQETQYF
d_gene: .; j_gene: TRBJ2-2; abundance: .; v_gene: TRBV21-1; len: 19; CDR3nt: TGTGCCAGCAGCCGTTCCACCGGGACTAGCGGGGGGGCGGCCGGGGAGCTGTTTTTT; CDR3aa: CASSRSTGTSGGAAGELFF
d_gene: .; j_gene: TRBJ1-4; abundance: .; v_gene: TRBV5-6; len: 13; CDR3nt: TGTGCCAGCAGTATTGGCGTGAGGGAAAAACTGTTTTTT; CDR3aa: CASSIGVREKLFF
d_gene: .; j_gene: TRBJ1-5; abundance: .; v_gene: TRBV2; len: 13; CDR3nt: TGTGCCAGCCGGGCTGGGGTCGGGCAGCCCCAGCATTTT; CDR3aa: CASRAGVGQPQHF
d_gene: .; j_gene: TRBJ1-3; abundance: once; v_gene: TRBV10-3; len: 14; CDR3nt: TGTGCCATCAGTGAGCAGTACTCTGGAAACACCATATATTTT; CDR3aa: CAISEQYSGNTIYF
d_gene: TRBD2; j_gene: TRBJ2-1; abundance: .; v_gene: TRBV12-3/TRBV12-4; len: 13; CDR3nt: TGTGCCAGCAGTCTAGCGGGGGGGCCTGAGCAGTTCTTC; CDR3aa: CASSLAGGPEQFF